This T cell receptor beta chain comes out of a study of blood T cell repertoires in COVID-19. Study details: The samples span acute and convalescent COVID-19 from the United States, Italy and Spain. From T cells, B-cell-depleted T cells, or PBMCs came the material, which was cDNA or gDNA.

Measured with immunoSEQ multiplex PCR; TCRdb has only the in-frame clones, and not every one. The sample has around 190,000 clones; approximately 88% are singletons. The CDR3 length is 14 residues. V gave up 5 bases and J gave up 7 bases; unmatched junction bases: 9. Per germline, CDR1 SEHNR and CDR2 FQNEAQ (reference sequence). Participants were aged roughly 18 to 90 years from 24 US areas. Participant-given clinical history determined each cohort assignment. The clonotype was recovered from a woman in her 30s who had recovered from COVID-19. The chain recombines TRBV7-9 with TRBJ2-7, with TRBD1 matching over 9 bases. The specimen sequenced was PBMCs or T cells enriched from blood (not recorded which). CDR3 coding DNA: TGTGCCAGCAGCCCGGGGACAGGGCTAAGGGAGCAGTACGTC. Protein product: CASSPGTGLREQYV.